Included here is one T cell receptor beta chain sequence, with context. These data belong to a study of blood T cell repertoires in COVID-19. Data came from immunoSEQ multiplex PCR; TCRdb stores just in-frame clones and leaves some out. The sample gives about 180,000 clones, roughly 84% of which show up once; around a sixth is in the top ten. The CDR3 runs 15 residues. V trimming: 5 bases; J trimming: 1 base; junction bases outside the gene matches: 4. Germline assignment: CDR1 SGHDT and CDR2 YYEEEE. This clonotype originated in a person aged 70 to 85 with COVID-19, enrolled during active disease. The chain employs TRBV5-6 and TRBJ2-3, with 10 bases lining up with TRBD2. The sequenced sample consisted of peripheral blood. The DNA of the CDR3 is TGTGCCAGCAGACGAAGCGGGGGGGGCACAGATACGCAGTATTTT. Translated, it gives CASRRSGGGTDTQYF. Variable domain in full (rest from reference TRBV5-6 and TRBJ2-3): DAGVTQSPTHLIKTRGQQVTLRCSPKSGHDTVSWYQQALGQGPQFIFQYYEEEERQRGNFPDRFSGHQFPNYSSELNVNALLLGDSALYLCASRRSGGGTDTQYFGPGTRLTVL.